The sequence of this TCR beta chain was determined in a study of memory CD4+ T cells and cytomegalovirus serostatus. Method: immunoSEQ multiplex PCR; TCRdb's copy keeps in-frame clones and lacks some. The table has 25,000 or so clones, about 75% seen once. The ends were cut back, 6 bases at V and 2 bases at J, with 15 bases in the middle. Germline V gene lookup returns CDR1 SGHTA and CDR2 FQGNSA. The length of the CDR3 is 15 residues. The sort gate was single viable CD3+CD4+CD8-CD45RO+ cells for memory CD4+ T cells. This clonotype originated in an adult in good health and CMV-seronegative. The V gene is TRBV7-2, the J gene TRBJ2-3, with D maybe TRBD1 (6 bases). Material for sequencing was memory CD4+ T cells from blood. In DNA, the CDR3 is TGTGCCAGCAGTGGGGGCATGTGGATCACAGATACGCAGTATTTT. Encoded protein: CASSGGMWITDTQYF.